There are a few counts of the clone carrying this T cell receptor beta chain. The antigen is undetermined. The data are from a study of OX40 agonist ivuxolimab in advanced cancers. Study summary: Intravenous ivuxolimab at 0.01 to 10 mg/kg was given to patients every 2 weeks. Notes on the study in general: CD8+ T cells were the subset that, on average, had more expanded clones than CD4+.

Germline V gene lookup returns CDR1 LNHDA and CDR2 SQIVND (reference sequence). Trimming took 8 bases from V and 1 from J, leaving 9 bases between them. This CDR3 has 13 amino acids. The sampling schedule covered blood at baseline, cycle 4 day 1, and cycle 7 day 1. The data were produced by immunoSEQ multiplex PCR, yet TCRdb's version contains in-frame clones alone and is incomplete. This sample has roughly 67,000 clones, with about 92% found just once. The chain couples TRBV19 to TRBJ2-1; D gene uncertain. The sequence derives from an adult with an advanced solid tumor such as melanoma, head and neck, liver or kidney cancer. Sequencing used CD4+ or CD8+ T cells sorted from blood, obtained in a trial of the OX40 agonist ivuxolimab. The CDR3 sequence: CASVLGSYNEQFF. The CDR3 DNA reads as TGTGCCAGTGTACTTGGTTCCTACAATGAGCAGTTCTTC.